This T cell receptor beta chain originates from a study of blood T cell repertoires in COVID-19. The wider study: Nucleic acid was either cDNA or gDNA, and it came from T cells, B-cell-depleted T cells, or PBMCs.

The CDR3 is 15 amino acids. In germline, CDR1 is LGHNT, CDR2 FRNRAP. V lost 5 bases and J lost 0, with 11 bases in between. Using immunoSEQ multiplex PCR, the repertoire was profiled, and TCRdb retains in-frame clones only, with some absent. The top ten hold about 1% of the sample, which has around 110,000 clones, 71% seen once. The sample was peripheral blood. The chain links TRBV12-5 to TRBJ2-1, with a tentative D call TRBD2 (6 bases). The TCR was taken from a human donor with acute or convalescent COVID-19. The donor label of this sample is uncertain. Here the CDR3 DNA reads TGTGCTAGTGGTACGGGACTTGGCTCCTACAATGAGCAGTTCTTC. Amino acids: CASGTGLGSYNEQFF.